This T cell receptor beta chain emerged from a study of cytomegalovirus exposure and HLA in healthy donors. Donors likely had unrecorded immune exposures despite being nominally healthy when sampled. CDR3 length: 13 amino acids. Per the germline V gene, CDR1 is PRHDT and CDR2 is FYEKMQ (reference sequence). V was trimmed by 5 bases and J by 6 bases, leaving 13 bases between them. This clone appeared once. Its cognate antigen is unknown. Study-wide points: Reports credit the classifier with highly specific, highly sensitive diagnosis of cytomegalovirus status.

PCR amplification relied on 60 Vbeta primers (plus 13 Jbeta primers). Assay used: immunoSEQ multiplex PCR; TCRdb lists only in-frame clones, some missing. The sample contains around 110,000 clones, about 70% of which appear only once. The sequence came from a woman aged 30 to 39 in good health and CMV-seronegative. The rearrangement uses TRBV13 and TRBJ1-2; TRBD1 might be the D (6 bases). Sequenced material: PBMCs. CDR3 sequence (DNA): TGTGCCAGCAGCCCCGCCACAGGGAATGGCTACACCTTC. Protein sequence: CASSPATGNGYTF.